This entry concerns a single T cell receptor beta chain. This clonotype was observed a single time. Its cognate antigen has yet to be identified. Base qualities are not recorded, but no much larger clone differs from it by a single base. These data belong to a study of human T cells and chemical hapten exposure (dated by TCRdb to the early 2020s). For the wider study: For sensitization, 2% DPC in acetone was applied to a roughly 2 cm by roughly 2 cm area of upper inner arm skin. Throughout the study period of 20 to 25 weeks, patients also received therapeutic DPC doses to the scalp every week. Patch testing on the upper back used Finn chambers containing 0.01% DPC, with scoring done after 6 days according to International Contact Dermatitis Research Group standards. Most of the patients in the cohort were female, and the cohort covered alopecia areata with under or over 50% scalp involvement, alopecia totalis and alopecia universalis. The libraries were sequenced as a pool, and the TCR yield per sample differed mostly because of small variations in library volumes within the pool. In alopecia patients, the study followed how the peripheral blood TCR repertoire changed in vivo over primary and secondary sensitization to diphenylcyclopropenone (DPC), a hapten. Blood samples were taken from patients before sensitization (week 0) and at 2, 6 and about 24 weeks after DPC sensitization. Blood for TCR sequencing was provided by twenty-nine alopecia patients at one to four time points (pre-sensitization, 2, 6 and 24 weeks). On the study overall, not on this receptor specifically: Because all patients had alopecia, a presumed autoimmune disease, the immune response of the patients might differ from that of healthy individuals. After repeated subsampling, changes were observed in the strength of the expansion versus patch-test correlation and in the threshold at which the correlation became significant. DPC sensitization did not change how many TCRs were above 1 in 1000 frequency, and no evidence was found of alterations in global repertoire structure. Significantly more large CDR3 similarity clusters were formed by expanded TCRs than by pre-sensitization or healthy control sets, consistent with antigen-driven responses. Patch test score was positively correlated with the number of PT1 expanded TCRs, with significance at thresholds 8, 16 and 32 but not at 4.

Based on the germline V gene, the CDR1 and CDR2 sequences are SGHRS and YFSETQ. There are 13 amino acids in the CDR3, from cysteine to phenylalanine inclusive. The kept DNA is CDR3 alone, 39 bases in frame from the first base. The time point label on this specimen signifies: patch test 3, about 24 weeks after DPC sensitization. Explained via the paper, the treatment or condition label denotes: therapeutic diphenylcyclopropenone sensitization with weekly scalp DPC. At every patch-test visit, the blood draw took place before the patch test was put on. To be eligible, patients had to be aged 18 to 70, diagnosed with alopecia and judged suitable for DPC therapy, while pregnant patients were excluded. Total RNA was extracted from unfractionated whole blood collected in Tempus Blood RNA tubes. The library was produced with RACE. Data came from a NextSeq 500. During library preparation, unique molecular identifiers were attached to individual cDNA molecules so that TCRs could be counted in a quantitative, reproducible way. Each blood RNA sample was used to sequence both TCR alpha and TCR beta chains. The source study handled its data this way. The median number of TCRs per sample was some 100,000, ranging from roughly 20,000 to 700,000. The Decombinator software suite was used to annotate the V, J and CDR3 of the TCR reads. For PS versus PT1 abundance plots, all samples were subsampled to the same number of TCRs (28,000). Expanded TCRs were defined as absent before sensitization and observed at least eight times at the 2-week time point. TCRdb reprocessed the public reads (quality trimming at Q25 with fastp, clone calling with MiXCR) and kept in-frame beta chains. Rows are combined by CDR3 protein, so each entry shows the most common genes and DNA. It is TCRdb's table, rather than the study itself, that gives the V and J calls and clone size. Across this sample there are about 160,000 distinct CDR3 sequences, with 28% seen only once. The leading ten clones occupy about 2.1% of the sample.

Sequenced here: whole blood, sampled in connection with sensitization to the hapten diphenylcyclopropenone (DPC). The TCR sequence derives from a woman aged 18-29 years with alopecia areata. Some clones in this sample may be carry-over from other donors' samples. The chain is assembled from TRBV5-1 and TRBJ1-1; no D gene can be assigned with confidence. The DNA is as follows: TGCGAAAGCAGATTGAACGGGAACACTGAAGCTTTCTTT. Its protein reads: CESRLNGNTEAFF.